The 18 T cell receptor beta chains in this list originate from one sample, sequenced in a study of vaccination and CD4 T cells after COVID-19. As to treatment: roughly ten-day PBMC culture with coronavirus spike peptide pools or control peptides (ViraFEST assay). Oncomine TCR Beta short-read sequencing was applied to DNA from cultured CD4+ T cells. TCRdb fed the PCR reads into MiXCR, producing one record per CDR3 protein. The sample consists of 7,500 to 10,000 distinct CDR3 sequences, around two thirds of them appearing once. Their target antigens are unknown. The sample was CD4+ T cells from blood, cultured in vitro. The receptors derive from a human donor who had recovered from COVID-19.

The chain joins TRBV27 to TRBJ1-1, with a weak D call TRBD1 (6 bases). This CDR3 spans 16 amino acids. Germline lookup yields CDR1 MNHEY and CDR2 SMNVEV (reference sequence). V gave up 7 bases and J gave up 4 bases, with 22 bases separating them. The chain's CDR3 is CASITWGKPGVTEAFF. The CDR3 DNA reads TGTGCCAGCATTACATGGGGTAAGCCAGGGGTCACTGAAGCTTTCTTT.

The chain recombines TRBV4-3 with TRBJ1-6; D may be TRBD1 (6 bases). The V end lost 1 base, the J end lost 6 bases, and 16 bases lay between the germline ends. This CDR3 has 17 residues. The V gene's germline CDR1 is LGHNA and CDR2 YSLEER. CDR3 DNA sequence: TGCGCCAGCAGCCAAGGGGGACAAGCCGATGCTAATTCACCCCTCCACTTT. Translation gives CASSQGGQADANSPLHF.

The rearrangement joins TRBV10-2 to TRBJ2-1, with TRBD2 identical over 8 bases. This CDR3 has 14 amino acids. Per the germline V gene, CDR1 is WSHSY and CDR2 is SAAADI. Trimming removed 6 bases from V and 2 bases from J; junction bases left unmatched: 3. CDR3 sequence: CASRQRGPYNEQFF. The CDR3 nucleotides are TGCGCCAGCAGGCAGCGGGGGCCCTACAATGAGCAGTTCTTC.

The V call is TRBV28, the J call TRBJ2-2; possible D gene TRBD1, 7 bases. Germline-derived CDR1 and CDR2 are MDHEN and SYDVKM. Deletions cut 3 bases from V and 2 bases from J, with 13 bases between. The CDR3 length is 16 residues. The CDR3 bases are TGTGCCAGCAGTTTGGGGCAGGGGGGTAACACCGGGGAGCTGTTTTTT. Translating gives CASSLGQGGNTGELFF.

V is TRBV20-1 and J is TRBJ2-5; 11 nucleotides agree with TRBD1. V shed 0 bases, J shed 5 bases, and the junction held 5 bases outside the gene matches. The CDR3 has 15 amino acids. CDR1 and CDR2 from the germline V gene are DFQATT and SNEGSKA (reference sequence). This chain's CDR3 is CSAREGQGAGETQYF. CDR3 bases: TGCAGTGCTAGAGAAGGACAGGGGGCTGGGGAGACCCAGTACTTC.

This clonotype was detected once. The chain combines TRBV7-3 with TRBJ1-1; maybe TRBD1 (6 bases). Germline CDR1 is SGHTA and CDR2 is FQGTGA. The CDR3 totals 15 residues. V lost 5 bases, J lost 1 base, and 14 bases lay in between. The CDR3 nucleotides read TGTGCCAGCAGCCCAAGGGGGGGGGCGAACACTGAAGCTTTCTTT. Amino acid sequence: CASSPRGGANTEAFF.

DNA of the CDR3: TGCAGTGCTAGAAGGGGGGGAGAGACCCAGTACTTC. Protein: CSARRGGETQYF. The chain employs TRBV20-1 and TRBJ2-5; D is perhaps TRBD2 (7 bases). V lost 2 bases, J lost 4 bases, and 8 bases lay in between. The germline gives CDR1 DFQATT, CDR2 SNEGSKA (reference sequence). This CDR3 has 12 residues.

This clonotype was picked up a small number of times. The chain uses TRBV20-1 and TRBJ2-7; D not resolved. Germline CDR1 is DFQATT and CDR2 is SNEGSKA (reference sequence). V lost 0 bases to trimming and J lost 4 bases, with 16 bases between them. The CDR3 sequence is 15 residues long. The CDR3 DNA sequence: TGCAGTGCTAGAGATCTATCAGGTTCCGGGTACGAGCAGTACTTC. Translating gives CSARDLSGSGYEQYF.

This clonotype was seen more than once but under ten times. CDR3 amino acids: CATSRDRKNYGYTF. In DNA, the CDR3 is TGTGCCACCAGCCGGGACAGGAAGAACTATGGCTACACCTTC. This chain uses TRBV15 with TRBJ1-2; 8 bases fit TRBD1. Unmatched junction bases numbered 4, after V lost 5 bases and J lost 2 bases. This CDR3 is built from 14 residues. Germline lookup yields CDR1 LNHNV and CDR2 YYDKDF (reference sequence).

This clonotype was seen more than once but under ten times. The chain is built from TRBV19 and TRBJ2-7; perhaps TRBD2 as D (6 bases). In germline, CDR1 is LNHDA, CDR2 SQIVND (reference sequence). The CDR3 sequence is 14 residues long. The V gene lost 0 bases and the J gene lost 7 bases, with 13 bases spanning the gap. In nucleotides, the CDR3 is TGTGCCAGTAGTATAGAAGGAGGGGCGCGGGAGCAGTACTTC. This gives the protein CASSIEGGAREQYF.

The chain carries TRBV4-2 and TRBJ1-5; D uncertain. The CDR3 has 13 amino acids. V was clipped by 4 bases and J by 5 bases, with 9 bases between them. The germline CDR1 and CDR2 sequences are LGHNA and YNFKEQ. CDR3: CASSPSRYQPQHF. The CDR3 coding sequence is TGTGCCAGCAGCCCAAGTAGGTATCAGCCCCAGCATTTT.

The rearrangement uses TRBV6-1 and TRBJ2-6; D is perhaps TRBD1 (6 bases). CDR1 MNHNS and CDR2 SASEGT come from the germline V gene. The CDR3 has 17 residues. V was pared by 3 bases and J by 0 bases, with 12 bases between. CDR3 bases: TGTGCCAGCAGTGACCAGGGGTCTTACTCTGGGGCCAACGTCCTGACTTTC. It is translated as CASSDQGSYSGANVLTF.

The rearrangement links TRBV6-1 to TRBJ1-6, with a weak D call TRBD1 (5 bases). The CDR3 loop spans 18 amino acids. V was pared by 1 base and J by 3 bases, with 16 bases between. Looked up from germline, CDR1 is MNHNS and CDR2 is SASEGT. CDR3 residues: CASSEGGVVGGYNSPLHF. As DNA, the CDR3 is TGTGCCAGCAGTGAAGGGGGTGTCGTTGGGGGCTATAATTCACCCCTCCACTTT.

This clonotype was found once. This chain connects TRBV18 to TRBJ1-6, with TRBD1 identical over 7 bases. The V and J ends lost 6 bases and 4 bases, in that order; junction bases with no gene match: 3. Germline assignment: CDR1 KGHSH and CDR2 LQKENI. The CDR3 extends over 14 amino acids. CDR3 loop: CASSRDSYNSPLHF. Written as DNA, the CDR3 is TGTGCCAGCTCGCGGGACAGTTATAATTCACCCCTCCACTTT.

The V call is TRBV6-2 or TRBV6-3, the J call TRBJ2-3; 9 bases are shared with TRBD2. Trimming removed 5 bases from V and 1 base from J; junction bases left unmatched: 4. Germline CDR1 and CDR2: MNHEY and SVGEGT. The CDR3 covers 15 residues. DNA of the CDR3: TGTGCCAGCAGTACCTCTAGCGGGGGCACAGATACGCAGTATTTT. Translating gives CASSTSSGGTDTQYF.

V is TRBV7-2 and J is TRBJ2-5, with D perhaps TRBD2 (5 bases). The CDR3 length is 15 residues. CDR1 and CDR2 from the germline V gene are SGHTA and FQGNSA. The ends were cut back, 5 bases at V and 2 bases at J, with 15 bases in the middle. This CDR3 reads CASSVRGQQQETQYF. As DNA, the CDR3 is TGTGCCAGCAGCGTTCGAGGGCAGCAGCAAGAGACCCAGTACTTC. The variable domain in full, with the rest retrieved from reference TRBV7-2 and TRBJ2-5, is GAGVSQSPSNKVTEKGKDVELRCDPISGHTALYWYRQSLGQGLEFLIYFQGNSAPDKSGLPSDRFSAERTGGSVSTLTIQRTQQEDSAVYLCASSVRGQQQETQYFGPGTRLLVL.

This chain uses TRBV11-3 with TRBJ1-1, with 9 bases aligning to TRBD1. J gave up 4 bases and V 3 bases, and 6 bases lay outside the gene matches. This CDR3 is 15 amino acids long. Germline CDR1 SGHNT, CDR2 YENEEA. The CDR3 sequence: CASSLGQGETTEAFF. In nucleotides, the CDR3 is TGTGCCAGCAGCTTGGGACAGGGAGAGACCACTGAAGCTTTCTTT.

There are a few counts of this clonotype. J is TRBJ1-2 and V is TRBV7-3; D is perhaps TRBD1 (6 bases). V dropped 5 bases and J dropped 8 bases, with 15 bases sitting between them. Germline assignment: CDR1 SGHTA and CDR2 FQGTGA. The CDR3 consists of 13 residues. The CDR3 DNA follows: TGTGCCAGCAGCCCGGAGGGGGGGAAGGGCTACACCTTC. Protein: CASSPEGGKGYTF.